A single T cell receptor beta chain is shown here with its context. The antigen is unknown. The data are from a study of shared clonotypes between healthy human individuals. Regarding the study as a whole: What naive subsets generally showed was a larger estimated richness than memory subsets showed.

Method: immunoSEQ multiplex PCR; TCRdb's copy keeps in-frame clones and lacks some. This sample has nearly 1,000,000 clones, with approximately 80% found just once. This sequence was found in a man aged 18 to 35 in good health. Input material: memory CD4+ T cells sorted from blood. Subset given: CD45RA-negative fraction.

The CDR3 loop is CASSYSNHLSGNTIYF. For the CDR3, the DNA is TGTGCCAGCAGTTACTCCAATCATCTCTCTGGAAACACCATATATTTT. The V call is TRBV6-5, the J call TRBJ1-3, with D unresolved. V was clipped by 0 bases and J by 0 bases, with 9 bases between them. The germline V gene encodes CDR1 MNHEY and CDR2 SVGAGI. This CDR3 has 16 residues.